This T cell receptor beta chain was identified during a study of T cell responses to AZD1222 COVID-19 vaccine. V lost 5 bases and J lost 5, with 9 bases in between. The CDR3 length is 12 residues. CDR1 LNHNV and CDR2 YYDKDF come from the germline V gene (reference sequence). Comments on this clone: Its specificity is not known.

The repertoire was sequenced with immunoSEQ multiplex PCR; TCRdb's copy has only in-frame clones and lacks some. The top ten hold approximately 0.52% of the sample, which has 200,000 to 300,000 clones, approximately 95% seen once. Points from the study as a whole: The number of AZD1222 recipients seropositive at baseline was only 5 to 7.

This TCR derives from an adult in good health. J is TRBJ1-2 and V is TRBV15; D is possibly TRBD1 (5 bases). Sequences were derived from peripheral blood, sampled on day 0 of AZD1222 vaccination. The CDR3 reads CATSRDSYGYTF. CDR3 nucleotides: TGTGCCACCAGCCGGGACTCTTATGGCTACACCTTC.